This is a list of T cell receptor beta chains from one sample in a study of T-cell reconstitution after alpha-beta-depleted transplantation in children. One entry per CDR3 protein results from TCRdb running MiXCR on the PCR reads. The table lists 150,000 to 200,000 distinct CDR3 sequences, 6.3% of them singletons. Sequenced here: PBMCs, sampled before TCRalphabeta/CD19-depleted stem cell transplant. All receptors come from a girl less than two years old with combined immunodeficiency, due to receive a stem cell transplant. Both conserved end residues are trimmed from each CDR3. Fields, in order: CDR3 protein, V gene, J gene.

CDR3 protein: ASSLGLAGVKGRETQY
V gene: TRBV28
J gene: TRBJ2-5

CDR3 protein: ASRPLGTGHYNEQF
V gene: TRBV7-9
J gene: TRBJ2-1

CDR3 protein: SVEGTGGYEQY
V gene: TRBV29-1
J gene: TRBJ2-7

CDR3 protein: SVFGRETQY
V gene: TRBV29-1
J gene: TRBJ2-5

CDR3 protein: ASREEQYSYEQY
V gene: TRBV28
J gene: TRBJ2-7

CDR3 protein: ASSLPGRDYNEQF
V gene: TRBV5-6
J gene: TRBJ2-1

CDR3 protein: ASRTGVDEQY
V gene: TRBV5-1
J gene: TRBJ2-7

CDR3 protein: ASSQERQGAANEKLF
V gene: TRBV14
J gene: TRBJ1-4

CDR3 protein: ASSLDAGRSYNEQF
V gene: TRBV5-1
J gene: TRBJ2-1

CDR3 protein: ASSQEWTNQETQY
V gene: TRBV3-1
J gene: TRBJ2-5

CDR3 protein: ASSLVLAEGETQY
V gene: TRBV7-2
J gene: TRBJ2-5

CDR3 protein: ASSYGTGVYEQY
V gene: TRBV6-5
J gene: TRBJ2-7

CDR3 protein: ASSPSYSGYNEQF
V gene: TRBV7-3
J gene: TRBJ2-1

CDR3 protein: SAERGTLDYEQY
V gene: TRBV20-1
J gene: TRBJ2-7

CDR3 protein: AISESPDREETQY
V gene: TRBV10-3
J gene: TRBJ2-5

CDR3 protein: ASSLALTSVGTQQETQY
V gene: TRBV7-7
J gene: TRBJ2-5

CDR3 protein: ASSRDTVSTDTQY
V gene: TRBV7-8
J gene: TRBJ2-3

CDR3 protein: SASLRVQGSTDTQY
V gene: TRBV20-1
J gene: TRBJ2-3

CDR3 protein: AIGTGLSPLH
V gene: TRBV7-9
J gene: TRBJ1-6

CDR3 protein: ASSPGTRDADTQY
V gene: TRBV5-1
J gene: TRBJ2-3

CDR3 protein: ATSDSDRARYNEQF
V gene: TRBV24-1
J gene: TRBJ2-1

CDR3 protein: SVSGGVITSEQF
V gene: TRBV29-1
J gene: TRBJ2-1

CDR3 protein: ASSLPSDSYEQY
V gene: TRBV5-1
J gene: TRBJ2-7

CDR3 protein: ASSPTENEQF
V gene: TRBV6-5
J gene: TRBJ2-1

CDR3 protein: ASTPRVAPTDTQY
V gene: TRBV28
J gene: TRBJ2-3

CDR3 protein: SVEPREGGYEQY
V gene: TRBV29-1
J gene: TRBJ2-7